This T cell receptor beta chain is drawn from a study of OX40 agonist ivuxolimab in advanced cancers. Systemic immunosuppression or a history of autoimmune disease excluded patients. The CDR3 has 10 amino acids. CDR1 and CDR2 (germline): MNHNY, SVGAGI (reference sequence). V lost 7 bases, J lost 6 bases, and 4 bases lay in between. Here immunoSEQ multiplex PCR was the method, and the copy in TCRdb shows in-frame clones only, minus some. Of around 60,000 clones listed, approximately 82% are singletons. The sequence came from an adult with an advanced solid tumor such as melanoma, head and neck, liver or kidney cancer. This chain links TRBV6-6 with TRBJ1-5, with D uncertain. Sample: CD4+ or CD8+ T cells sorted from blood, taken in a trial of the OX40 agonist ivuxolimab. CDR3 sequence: CASNPQPQHF. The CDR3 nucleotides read TGTGCCAGCAACCCTCAGCCCCAGCATTTT.